This T cell receptor (beta chain) was observed in a study of technical replicates of blood from several donors. Profiled with immunoSEQ multiplex PCR; TCRdb holds only in-frame clones, not every one. Here the sample spans 55,000 to 80,000 clones, approximately 96% being singletons. Germline V gene lookup returns CDR1 LNHDA and CDR2 SQIVND (reference sequence). The CDR3 covers 16 residues. V was cut by 3 bases and J by 8 bases, with 19 bases left in between. This clone was seen a single time. The V and J genes are TRBV19 and TRBJ1-4; D is unresolved. The clonotype was recovered from a human donor in good health. The sample consisted of T cells isolated from PBMCs. The chain's CDR3 is CASSISTGIIGEKLFF. The CDR3 DNA follows: TGTGCCAGTAGTATTTCAACCGGGATCATTGGAGAAAAACTGTTTTTT.